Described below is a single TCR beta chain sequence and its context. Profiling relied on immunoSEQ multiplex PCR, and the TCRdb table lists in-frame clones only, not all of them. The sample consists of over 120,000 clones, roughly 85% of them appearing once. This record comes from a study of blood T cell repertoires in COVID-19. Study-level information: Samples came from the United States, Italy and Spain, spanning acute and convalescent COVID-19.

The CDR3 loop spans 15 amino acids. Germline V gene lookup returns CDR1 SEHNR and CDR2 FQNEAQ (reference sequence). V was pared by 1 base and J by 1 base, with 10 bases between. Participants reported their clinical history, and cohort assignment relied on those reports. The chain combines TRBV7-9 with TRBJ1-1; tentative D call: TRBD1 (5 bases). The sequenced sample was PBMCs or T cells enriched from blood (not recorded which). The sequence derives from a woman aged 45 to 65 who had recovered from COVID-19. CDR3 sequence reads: CASSLELGRNTEAFF. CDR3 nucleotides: TGTGCCAGCAGCTTAGAACTGGGGCGGAACACTGAAGCTTTCTTT. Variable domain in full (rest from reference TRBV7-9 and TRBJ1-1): DTGVSQNPRHKITKRGQNVTFRCDPISEHNRLYWYRQTLGQGPEFLTYFQNEAQLEKSRLLSDRFSAERPKGSFSTLEIQRTEQGDSAMYLCASSLELGRNTEAFFGQGTRLTVV.